In this sample, the clone carrying this TCR beta chain turned up a few times. Its antigen is undetermined. The data were taken from a study of metastatic and nonmetastatic thyroid tumors. Study-wide context: Where malignant and benign thyroid patients were concerned, repertoires were compared across blood and tumor or nodule tissue.

Germline V gene data show CDR1 as MNHEY and CDR2 as SMNVEV (reference sequence). V dropped 7 bases and J dropped 8 bases, with 21 bases sitting between them. The CDR3 runs to 15 residues. Study outcomes and limitations: Reports indicated that malignant thyroid tumors showed significantly higher TCR beta diversity than benign nodules did, in blood and tumor.

Treatment of any kind had been given to no patient before thyroid surgery. MiXCR reprocessed the PCR reads for TCRdb. The sample consists of around 18,000 clones, about 13% of them appearing once. The sequencing sample was made of blood. The V call is TRBV27, the J call TRBJ2-1, with D tentatively TRBD1 (6 bases). The clonotype was recovered from a female donor with papillary thyroid cancer or a benign thyroid nodule (not recorded which). Some clones in this sample may be carry-over from other donors' samples. DNA of the CDR3: TGTGCCAGCACCGAGATTATAGGGGGAGTCGATGAGCAGTTCTTC. It is translated as CASTEIIGGVDEQFF.